The rows below give T cell receptor beta chains drawn from one sample of a study of T cells in Graves' hyperthyroidism and ophthalmopathy. TCRdb reanalysed the multiplex PCR reads using MiXCR and keeps one entry per CDR3 protein. The sample shows some 580,000 distinct CDR3 sequences, approximately 15% of them seen only once. The sequenced material came from blood. The source of these receptors is a woman in her 40s with Graves' ophthalmopathy. CDR3s include the opening cysteine and the closing phenylalanine or tryptophan. D genes are given only for firm matches. Part of the rows lack a size; the others show once, few, many or a class for expanded clones.

DNA	CDR3	size	V	J	D
TGCGCCAGCAGCTTCGTAGGGTCTGGGGCCAACGTCCTGACTTTC	CASSFVGSGANVLTF	few	TRBV5-1	TRBJ2-6	-
TGTGCCAGCAGCGTAGAACCTCGCCTGTGGGGCGCCGAGCAGTACTTC	CASSVEPRLWGAEQYF	few	TRBV9	TRBJ2-7	-
TGTGCCAGCAGTGATGGGACTAGCGGGAGATTGGGGTATTTT	CASSDGTSGRLGYF	many	TRBV2	TRBJ2-3	TRBD2
TGTGCCAGCATGAGAGGGAGCGTCACTGAAGCTTTCTTT	CASMRGSVTEAFF	many	TRBV2	TRBJ1-1	-
TGCGCCAGCAGCCGACAGTCACTGAGCTCCTATAATTCACCCCTCCACTTT	CASSRQSLSSYNSPLHF	many	TRBV5-1	TRBJ1-6	-
TGTGCCAGCAAACAGGAGAACTATAATTCACCCCTCCACTTT	CASKQENYNSPLHF	few	TRBV7-9	TRBJ1-6	-
TGTGCCAGCAGTGGGGGGAGCGGAACAGATACGCAGTATTTT	CASSGGSGTDTQYF	many	TRBV28	TRBJ2-3	-
TGTGCCAGTAGTCCCCGGGTAATTAATGAGCAGTTCTTC	CASSPRVINEQFF	few	TRBV19	TRBJ2-1	-
TGTGCCAGCAGTACATGGACAGGGTCCGAACAGCCCCAGCATTTT	CASSTWTGSEQPQHF	-	TRBV12-3/TRBV12-4	TRBJ1-5	TRBD1
TGCAGTGCTGAATTAGTGAGGGGGAACAATCAGCCCCAGCATTTT	CSAELVRGNNQPQHF	-	TRBV20-1	TRBJ1-5	-
TGCAGTGCTAGAGATCGTGCAAGCTCGTACAATGAGCAGTTCTTC	CSARDRASSYNEQFF	many	TRBV20-1	TRBJ2-1	-
TGTGCCAGCAGCCCCCTAGGGGGGAGAACCTACAATGAGCAGTTCTTC	CASSPLGGRTYNEQFF	many	TRBV7-9	TRBJ2-1	-
TGTGCCAGCAGCCAAGATCGACTAGCGGGGGGACCGCATACGCAGTATTTT	CASSQDRLAGGPHTQYF	-	TRBV3-1	TRBJ2-3	TRBD2
TGTGCCAGCAGCGCCGGGGTCTCCTACGAGCAGTACTTC	CASSAGVSYEQYF	many	TRBV2	TRBJ2-7	-
TGTGCCAGCAGCCCCATGGCCCCAGAGACCCAGTACTTC	CASSPMAPETQYF	-	TRBV7-6	TRBJ2-5	-
TGCAGTGTTCCGGGACTAGCGCCCGGCACAGATACGCAGTATTTT	CSVPGLAPGTDTQYF	many	TRBV20-1	TRBJ2-3	TRBD2
TGTGCCAGCAGCTTAGACCCCACGGGGACTGAAGCTTTCTTT	CASSLDPTGTEAFF	many	TRBV11-2	TRBJ1-1	-
TGTGCCAGTAGTAAGCGAGGGCAGGGCTACGAGCAGTACTTC	CASSKRGQGYEQYF	few	TRBV19	TRBJ2-7	-
TGTGCCAGCAGTCGCTCCCTAGTGGGGGAGTACACCATATATTTT	CASSRSLVGEYTIYF	-	TRBV27	TRBJ1-3	-
TGCAGTGCTAGCGCCCACCCCGCCCCCCCCGCGGGGGACCCCAATGAGCAGTTCTTC	CSASAHPAPPAGDPNEQFF	few	TRBV20-1	TRBJ2-1	TRBD2
TGTGCCAGTAGTATATCCGACACCCCAGCAAGTGAGCAGTTCTTC	CASSISDTPASEQFF	-	TRBV19	TRBJ2-1	-
TGTGCCAGCAGCTTAGGGTGGGATACGCAGTATTTT	CASSLGWDTQYF	many	TRBV13	TRBJ2-3	-
TGTGCCAGCACCCGGTCGGGTGGCGGCTACACCTTC	CASTRSGGGYTF	few	TRBV6-1	TRBJ1-2	-
TGTGCCATCGGACAGCCGAATCAGCCCCAGCATTTT	CAIGQPNQPQHF	many	TRBV10-3	TRBJ1-5	-
TGCGCCAGCAGGAGGCTCGGTAGCTCTGGGGCCAACGTCCTGACTTTC	CASRRLGSSGANVLTF	once	TRBV5-1	TRBJ2-6	-
TGTGCCAGCAGCCTCCTCGAGAACGAGCAGTACTTC	CASSLLENEQYF	-	TRBV6-5	TRBJ2-7	-
TGCAGTGCTGATACTAGCGGGGTTAATGAGCAGTTCTTC	CSADTSGVNEQFF	-	TRBV20-1	TRBJ2-1	TRBD2
TGTGCCAGCAGCGCAGGGACTAATTCACCCCTCCACTTT	CASSAGTNSPLHF	few	TRBV2	TRBJ1-6	-
TGCAGTGCTAGAGGACAAAACACAGATACGCAGTATTTT	CSARGQNTDTQYF	many	TRBV20-1	TRBJ2-3	-
TGCGCCAGCAGCTCAGGGGTCGGGGAGCTGTTTTTT	CASSSGVGELFF	many	TRBV5-1	TRBJ2-2	-
TGTGCCAGCAGTGAATTTACCGGGACAGGGGGCGAAGGGACCCAGTACTTC	CASSEFTGTGGEGTQYF	-	TRBV2	TRBJ2-5	TRBD1
TGTGCCAGCAGTAACCCGGCGGGACAGGGGGCTCTTGGCTACACCTTC	CASSNPAGQGALGYTF	once	TRBV7-9	TRBJ1-2	TRBD1
TGTGCCCTGGCCAGGGGTAATGGGGCCAACGTCCTGACTTTC	CALARGNGANVLTF	-	TRBV30	TRBJ2-6	-
TGTGCCAGCAGCTCTAAATACCCGAAATCCGCTGTTGATGAGCAGTTCTTC	CASSSKYPKSAVDEQFF	many	TRBV7-9	TRBJ2-1	-
TGTGCCAGCAGCCCAGCGGGTGGGGGCTCTCACTATGGCTACACCTTC	CASSPAGGGSHYGYTF	few	TRBV12-3/TRBV12-4	TRBJ1-2	-
TGTGCCAGCAGTTACTTTACCGGGACAGGGGATGAAAAACTGTTTTTT	CASSYFTGTGDEKLFF	few	TRBV11-2	TRBJ1-4	TRBD1
TGTGCCAGCAGCACGGGCAGGGGAGGCTACGAGCAGTACTTC	CASSTGRGGYEQYF	-	TRBV12-3/TRBV12-4	TRBJ2-7	-
TGTGCCAGCAGCTTAGGGACGGAGGGACTCGGGGGGCAGTACTTC	CASSLGTEGLGGQYF	-	TRBV7-9	TRBJ2-7	-
TGTGCCAGCAGTGAGGGGGGCTGGTCCTATAATTCACCCCTCCACTTT	CASSEGGWSYNSPLHF	many	TRBV2	TRBJ1-6	-
TGTGCCAGCAGTTCCGGGTCCGGGGGTGATACGCAGTATTTT	CASSSGSGGDTQYF	many	TRBV27	TRBJ2-3	-
TGCGCCAGCAGCCGCCTGGTCTCAGCTCAAGAGACCCAGTACTTC	CASSRLVSAQETQYF	once	TRBV5-1	TRBJ2-5	-
TGCAGTGCTAGAGAGCCGACGGTCCCGGTGCTGAACACTGAAGCTTTCTTT	CSAREPTVPVLNTEAFF	few	TRBV20-1	TRBJ1-1	-
TGTGCCAGTAGTATAGAGACTAGCGGGAGAGGCGAGCAGTTCTTC	CASSIETSGRGEQFF	-	TRBV19	TRBJ2-1	TRBD2
TGCGCCAGCAGCCAAGATTTAATAGCGTCAGATACGCAGTATTTT	CASSQDLIASDTQYF	-	TRBV4-1	TRBJ2-3	-
TGTGCCAGCAGCCAAGTGGGCCCCAATGAGCAGTTCTTC	CASSQVGPNEQFF	many	TRBV3-1	TRBJ2-1	-
TGTGCCAGCAGCCAGGCAATCCCTAATTCACCCCTCCACTTT	CASSQAIPNSPLHF	many	TRBV3-1	TRBJ1-6	-
TGTGCCAGCAGCTTAAATCAACTTAGCACAGATACGCAGTATTTT	CASSLNQLSTDTQYF	many	TRBV7-2	TRBJ2-3	-
TGTGCCAGCAGCTTTAGGGGGACAGATTACGAGCAGTACTTC	CASSFRGTDYEQYF	-	TRBV7-2	TRBJ2-7	TRBD1
TGCAGTGCTAGAGATAGGCTCCACGAGCAGTACTTC	CSARDRLHEQYF	many	TRBV20-1	TRBJ2-7	-
TGTGCCAGCAGTAAAGGGACAGGCTACGAGCAGTACTTC	CASSKGTGYEQYF	-	TRBV6-1	TRBJ2-7	TRBD1
TGTGCCTCCCAGGGACTACAAGAGACCCAGTACTTC	CASQGLQETQYF	-	TRBV2	TRBJ2-5	TRBD2